These 20 T cell receptor beta chains share one sample of origin, sequenced in a study of cytomegalovirus exposure and HLA in healthy donors. The PCR employed 60 Vbeta primers together with 13 Jbeta primers. Produced via immunoSEQ multiplex PCR; TCRdb's table is partial and in-frame only. The sample lists 90,000 to 150,000 clones, 78% occurring once. Material for sequencing was PBMCs. All receptors come from a woman younger than 45 in good health and CMV-seropositive.

The chain employs TRBV4-1 and TRBJ1-3; D unresolved. This CDR3 contains 17 residues. Per the germline V gene, CDR1 is MGHRA and CDR2 is YSYEKL. V gave up 1 base and J gave up 4 bases, with 17 bases separating them. CDR3 amino acids: CASSQGGHGLGGNTIYF. In nucleotides, the CDR3 is TGCGCCAGCAGCCAAGGAGGGCACGGGCTAGGCGGAAACACCATATATTTT.

Only one count was recorded for this clone. V usage is TRBV5-1 and J usage is TRBJ2-7, with 8 bases fitting TRBD1. Germline lookup yields CDR1 SGHRS and CDR2 YFSETQ. V was clipped by 3 bases and J by 3 bases; unmatched bases: 8. This CDR3 spans 15 amino acids. The CDR3 protein is CASSWGDRSDYEQYF. The CDR3 nucleotides read TGCGCCAGCAGCTGGGGGGACAGGTCGGACTACGAGCAGTACTTC.

The chain is built from TRBV2 and TRBJ2-1, with 10 bases fitting TRBD1. The V and J ends lost 5 bases and 4 bases, in that order; junction bases with no gene match: 5. The CDR3 consists of 15 residues. CDR1 and CDR2 (germline): SNHLY, FYNNEI. This chain's CDR3 is CASSRDRGVYNEQFF. The CDR3 DNA reads as TGTGCCAGCAGTAGGGACAGGGGAGTTTACAATGAGCAGTTCTTC.

The V gene is TRBV5-4, the J gene TRBJ1-1, with D unclear. Germline V gene data show CDR1 as SGHNT and CDR2 as YYREEE (reference sequence). The CDR3 consists of 14 residues. Trimming took off 4 bases at V and 5 bases at J, with 15 bases between the two ends. Here the CDR3 reads CASSPGWGETEAFF. CDR3 nucleotide sequence: TGTGCCAGCAGCCCGGGGTGGGGTGAGACTGAAGCTTTCTTT.

This chain connects TRBV4-2 to TRBJ1-6; D is unclear. V was clipped by 0 bases and J by 9 bases, with 15 bases between them. The CDR3 contains 16 residues. Looked up from germline, CDR1 is LGHNA and CDR2 is YNFKEQ. CDR3 amino acids: CASSQDTSRGGSPLHF. The CDR3 nucleotides are TGTGCCAGCAGCCAAGACACATCCCGAGGAGGTTCACCCCTCCACTTT.

The rearrangement links TRBV6-1 to TRBJ2-3, with 11 bases identical to TRBD2. Looked up from germline, CDR1 is MNHNS and CDR2 is SASEGT. V lost 5 bases, J lost 2 bases, and 3 bases stayed unmatched. CDR3 length equals 15 residues. CDR3 bases: TGTGCCAGCAGTCCTAGCGGGGGGCACACAGATACGCAGTATTTT. It yields the protein CASSPSGGHTDTQYF.

Only a few counts were recorded for this clone. V usage is TRBV5-6 and J usage is TRBJ1-3; 8 nucleotides align to TRBD1. This CDR3 is built from 15 residues. Germline V CDR1 and CDR2: SGHDT, YYEEEE. J gave up 3 bases and V 4 bases, and 6 bases lay outside the gene matches. The DNA for the CDR3 is TGTGCCAGCAGCGAAAGGACAGGGTTTGGAAACACCATATATTTT. Residues: CASSERTGFGNTIYF.

This rearrangement joins TRBV4-3 to TRBJ2-2; TRBD2 is a possible D gene (6 bases). The CDR3 runs to 20 residues. Germline CDR1 and CDR2: LGHNA and YSLEER. V was pared by 1 base and J by 2 bases, with 23 bases between. CDR3 sequence reads: CASSQGSGLAFSPNTGELFF. The CDR3 bases are TGCGCCAGCAGCCAAGGGTCGGGGCTAGCGTTTAGTCCTAACACCGGGGAGCTGTTTTTT.

The CDR3: CAQNTGTGGGGTEAFF. The CDR3 DNA reads as TGTGCCCAAAATACCGGGACAGGGGGCGGTGGCACTGAAGCTTTCTTT. V usage is TRBV6-9 and J usage is TRBJ1-1, with TRBD1 matching 12 bases. J was trimmed by 4 bases and V by 11 bases; bases with no gene match: 14. This CDR3 contains 16 residues. Germline loops: CDR1 MNHGY, CDR2 SVAAGI.

This clone has a single count. This rearrangement joins TRBV2 to TRBJ2-3; D is unclear. V shed 8 bases and J shed 3 bases, with 6 bases lying between them. Germline-derived CDR1 and CDR2 are SNHLY and FYNNEI. This CDR3 region has 11 residues. In DNA form, the CDR3 reads TGTGCCAGCCTGAGGACAGATACGCAGTATTTT. It specifies CASLRTDTQYF.

This rearrangement joins TRBV4-2 to TRBJ1-1; tentative D call: TRBD1 (5 bases). Deletions cut 4 bases from V and 1 base from J, with 13 bases between. The CDR3 covers 15 residues. From germline, CDR1 is LGHNA and CDR2 YNFKEQ. The CDR3 spells CASSPLNDRNTEAFF. DNA of the CDR3: TGTGCCAGCAGCCCTTTAAATGACAGGAACACTGAAGCTTTCTTT.

This clone was found once. The chain couples TRBV6-5 to TRBJ2-7; D may be TRBD1 (7 bases). The CDR3 length is 13 residues. The germline CDR1 and CDR2 sequences are MNHEY and SVGAGI. Trimming cost V 9 bases and J 4 bases, with 16 bases left between them. The DNA of the CDR3 is TGTGCCAGTCGTCAGGGGGGACGGTACGAGCAGTACTTC. Protein product: CASRQGGRYEQYF.

This clone was observed a single time. This chain's CDR3 is CASSPTVMNTEAFF. The CDR3 DNA follows: TGCGCCAGCAGCCCGACAGTAATGAACACTGAAGCTTTCTTT. V usage is TRBV5-1 and J usage is TRBJ1-1, with D maybe TRBD1 (5 bases). Germline V gene sequence: CDR1 SGHRS, CDR2 YFSETQ. CDR3 length: 14 residues. Trimming cost V 4 bases and J 0 bases, with 10 bases left between them.

This clone was counted between two and nine times. The chain has TRBV9 and TRBJ1-2; the D is unclear. Germline assignment: CDR1 SGDLS and CDR2 YYNGEE. V was clipped by 3 bases and J by 8 bases, with 8 bases between them. The CDR3 is 11 amino acids. In DNA, the CDR3 is TGTGCCAGCAGCGACCCTAGAGGCTACACCTTC. Residues: CASSDPRGYTF.

CDR3 nucleotides: TGTGCCAGCAAGAGACTAGCGGCCTACGAGCAGTACTTC. This encodes CASKRLAAYEQYF. V is TRBV6-1 and J is TRBJ2-7, with 9 bases aligning to TRBD2. V lost 7 bases to trimming and J lost 2 bases; unmatched junction nucleotides: 3. The CDR3 contains 13 residues. Germline V gives CDR1 MNHNS, CDR2 SASEGT.

This clone showed up just once. The chain has TRBV9 and TRBJ2-2; 10 positions match TRBD2. The CDR3 covers 17 residues. Germline loops: CDR1 SGDLS, CDR2 YYNGEE. V shed 2 bases and J 0 bases; nucleotides not matched to a gene: 4. CDR3 DNA sequence: TGTGCCAGCAGCGTCCTAGCGGGGGAACCGAACACCGGGGAGCTGTTTTTT. Its translation: CASSVLAGEPNTGELFF.

The rearrangement uses TRBV7-6 and TRBJ2-5, with 13 positions matching TRBD2. J gave up 5 bases and V 5 bases, and 8 bases lay outside the gene matches. CDR1 and CDR2 from the germline V gene are SGHVS and FNYEAQ. CDR3 length: 16 residues. The CDR3 coding sequence is TGTGCCAGCAGCCTCGGACTAGCGGGGGTCCATGAGACCCAGTACTTC. Protein: CASSLGLAGVHETQYF.

This clone was found a few times. The chain joins TRBV7-6 to TRBJ2-2, with D possibly being TRBD1 (5 bases). Germline CDR1 SGHVS, CDR2 FNYEAQ. Trimming took off 4 bases at V and 4 bases at J, with 16 bases between the two ends. This CDR3 spans 16 amino acids. The CDR3 sequence is CASSSATGSSTGELFF. The DNA of the CDR3 is TGTGCCAGCAGCTCAGCCACAGGATCGAGCACCGGGGAGCTGTTTTTT. The full variable domain, its missing parts supplied by reference TRBV7-6 and TRBJ2-2, is GAGVSQSPRYKVTKRGQDVALRCDPISGHVSLYWYRQALGQGPEFLTYFNYEAQQDKSGLPNDRFSAERPEGSISTLTIQRTEQRDSAMYRCASSSATGSSTGELFFGEGSRLTVL.

The CDR3 loop is CAISERQGAPDTQYF. The CDR3 DNA sequence: TGTGCCATCAGTGAGAGACAGGGGGCCCCAGATACGCAGTATTTT. The gene calls are TRBV10-3 and TRBJ2-3, with TRBD1 matching 10 bases. The CDR3 length is 15 residues. The V and J ends lost 2 bases and 4 bases, in that order; junction bases with no gene match: 3. CDR1 is ENHRY and CDR2 is SYGVKD in the germline V gene.

This sequence joins TRBV4-3 and TRBJ2-3, with 9 nucleotides matching TRBD1. This CDR3 spans 19 amino acids. The junction had 13 bases not matched to a gene; V was cut back by 0 bases and J by 3 bases. Germline CDR1 is LGHNA and CDR2 is YSLEER. This CDR3 is CASSQDSGSTGGLTDTQYF. As DNA, the CDR3 is TGCGCCAGCAGCCAAGATTCCGGCTCTACAGGGGGCTTAACAGATACGCAGTATTTT.